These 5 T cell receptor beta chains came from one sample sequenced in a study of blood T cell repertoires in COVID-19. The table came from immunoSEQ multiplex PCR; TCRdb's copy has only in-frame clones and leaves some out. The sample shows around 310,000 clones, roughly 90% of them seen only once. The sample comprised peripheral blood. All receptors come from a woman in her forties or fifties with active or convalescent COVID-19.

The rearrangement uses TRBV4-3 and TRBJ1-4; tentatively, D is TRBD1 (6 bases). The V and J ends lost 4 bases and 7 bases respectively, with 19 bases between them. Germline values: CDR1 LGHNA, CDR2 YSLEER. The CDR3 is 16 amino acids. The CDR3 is CASSPRTVGLGEKLFF. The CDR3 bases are TGCGCCAGCAGCCCCCGGACAGTCGGTTTGGGTGAAAAACTGTTTTTT.

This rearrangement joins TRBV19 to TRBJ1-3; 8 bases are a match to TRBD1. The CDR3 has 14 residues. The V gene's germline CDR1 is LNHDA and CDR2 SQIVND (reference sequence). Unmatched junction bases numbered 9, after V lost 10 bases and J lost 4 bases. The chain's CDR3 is CATAVGQGGNTIYF. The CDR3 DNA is TGTGCCACGGCCGTTGGACAGGGAGGAAACACCATATATTTT. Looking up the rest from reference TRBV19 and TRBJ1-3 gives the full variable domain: DGGITQSPKYLFRKEGQNVTLSCEQNLNHDAMYWYRQDPGQGLRLIYYSQIVNDFQKGDIAEGYSVSREKKESFPLTVTSAQKNPTAFYLCATAVGQGGNTIYFGEGSWLTVV.

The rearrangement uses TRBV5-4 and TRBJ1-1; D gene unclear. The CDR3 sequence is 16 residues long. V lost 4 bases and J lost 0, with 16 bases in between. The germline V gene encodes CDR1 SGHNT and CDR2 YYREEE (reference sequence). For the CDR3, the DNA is TGTGCCAGCAGCCCTCGGACTATTACCATGAACACTGAAGCTTTCTTT. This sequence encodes CASSPRTITMNTEAFF.

CDR3 coding DNA: TGTGCCAGCAGCCACCGGGACAGGGAAGGACTTAGCTATGGCTACACCTTC. Protein: CASSHRDREGLSYGYTF. The chain recombines TRBV5-5 with TRBJ1-2, with TRBD1 matching 9 bases. The CDR3 consists of 17 residues. Germline values: CDR1 SGHKS, CDR2 YYEKEE (reference sequence). With V trimmed by 4 bases and J by 4 bases, 14 bases remained unmatched.

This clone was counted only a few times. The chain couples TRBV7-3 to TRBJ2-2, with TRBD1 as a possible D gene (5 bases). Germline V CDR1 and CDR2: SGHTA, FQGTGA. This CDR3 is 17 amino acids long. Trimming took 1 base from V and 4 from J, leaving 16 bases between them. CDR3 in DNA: TGTGCCAGCAGCTTAATAGGTACAGGTCCGGGCACCGGGGAGCTGTTTTTT. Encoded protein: CASSLIGTGPGTGELFF.